The source of this TCR beta chain is a study of T-cell reconstitution after alpha-beta-depleted transplantation in children. Findings and limits, study-wide: Among T cells one year after transplant, newly produced cells accounted for most counts and diversity. Expanded clones from the graft, numbering several hundred, reportedly supplied alpha-beta T cells about two months after transplant.

This sample's TCRbeta library carried unique molecular identifier barcodes. MiXCR was run by TCRdb on the PCR reads, yielding one entry per CDR3 protein. The table shows around 960,000 distinct CDR3 sequences, with about 29% occurring only once. Trimming removed 3 bases at V and 3 bases at J, with 13 bases between. This CDR3 spans 14 amino acids. The V gene's germline CDR1 is DFQATT and CDR2 SNEGSKA (reference sequence). A single count supports this clonotype. What it binds is unknown. The J gene is TRBJ2-3, the V gene TRBV20-1, with D perhaps matching TRBD2 (5 bases). This TCR came from a boy under three years old who had a stem cell transplant for SCID, so the T cells may come from the graft donor. The material was PBMCs, mostly from graft donor cells, obtained 360 days after TCRalphabeta/CD19-depleted stem cell transplant. In DNA form, the CDR3 reads TGCAGTGCTAGGGGAGCAACACGGACAGATACGCAGTATTTT. Amino acid sequence: CSARGATRTDTQYF.